The T cell receptor beta chain described here comes from a study of T cell changes during pregnancy in multiple sclerosis. Assay used: immunoSEQ multiplex PCR; TCRdb lists only in-frame clones, some missing. The sample lists roughly 110,000 clones, under 95% occurring once. V lost 6 bases, J lost 2 bases, and 23 bases lay in between. Germline V gene data show CDR1 as SQVTM and CDR2 as ANQGSEA. The CDR3 spans 17 residues. This chain connects TRBV29-1 to TRBJ2-1, with a tentative D call TRBD2 (7 bases). The source is a female donor with multiple sclerosis, enrolled in a pregnancy study. The sample was peripheral blood, taken before pregnancy. The CDR3 reads CSVTGGRLRGAYNEQFF. CDR3 coding DNA: TGCAGCGTCACCGGGGGGCGGTTAAGGGGCGCCTACAATGAGCAGTTCTTC.